Sequencing of this T cell receptor (beta chain) was carried out in a study of OX40 agonist ivuxolimab in advanced cancers. Study context: The eligibility criteria allowed prior anti-PD-1, anti-PD-L1 or anti-CTLA-4 therapy, and 40% had some. Study-level findings and limits: Partial responders receiving 0.1-3.0 mg/kg showed among the lowest clonal expansion.

The V and J ends lost 3 bases and 1 base respectively, with 7 bases between them. This CDR3 comprises 14 residues. CDR1 is SGHRS and CDR2 is YFSETQ in the germline V gene. Assay: immunoSEQ multiplex PCR; the TCRdb copy retains only in-frame clones and omits some. The data contain tens of thousands of clones, less than 90% of them singletons. Exclusion of a patient followed from autoimmune disease history or systemic immunosuppression. Concerning this clone itself: Its cognate antigen is unknown.

The sequence was obtained from an adult with an advanced solid tumor such as melanoma, head and neck, liver or kidney cancer. Here the sequenced sample was CD4+ or CD8+ T cells sorted from blood, taken in a trial of the OX40 agonist ivuxolimab. This chain joins TRBV5-1 and TRBJ2-2, with D unresolved. The CDR3, as DNA: TGCGCCAGCAGCTGGACGGGGAACACCGGGGAGCTGTTTTTT. Its protein product is CASSWTGNTGELFF.